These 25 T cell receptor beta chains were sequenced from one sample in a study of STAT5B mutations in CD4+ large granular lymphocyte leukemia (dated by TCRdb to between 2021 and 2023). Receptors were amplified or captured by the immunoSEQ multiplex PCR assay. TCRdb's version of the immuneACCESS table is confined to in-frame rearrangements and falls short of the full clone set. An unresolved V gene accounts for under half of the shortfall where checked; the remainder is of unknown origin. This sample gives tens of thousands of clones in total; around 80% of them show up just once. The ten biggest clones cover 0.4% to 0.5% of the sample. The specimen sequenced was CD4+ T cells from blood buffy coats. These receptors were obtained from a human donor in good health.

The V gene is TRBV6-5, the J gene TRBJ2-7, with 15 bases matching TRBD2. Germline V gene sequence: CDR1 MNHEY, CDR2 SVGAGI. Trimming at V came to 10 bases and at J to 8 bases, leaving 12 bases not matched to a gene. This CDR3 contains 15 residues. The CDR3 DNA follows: TGTGCCACCGTATCCGGGACTAGCGGGAGGCTTCAGCAGTACTTC. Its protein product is CATVSGTSGRLQQYF.

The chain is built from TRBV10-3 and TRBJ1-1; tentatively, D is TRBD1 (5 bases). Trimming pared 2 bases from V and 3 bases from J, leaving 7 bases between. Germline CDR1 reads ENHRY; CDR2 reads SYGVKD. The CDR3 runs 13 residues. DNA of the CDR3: TGTGCCATCAGTGAGAGGGACCACACTGAAGCTTTCTTT. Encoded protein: CAISERDHTEAFF.

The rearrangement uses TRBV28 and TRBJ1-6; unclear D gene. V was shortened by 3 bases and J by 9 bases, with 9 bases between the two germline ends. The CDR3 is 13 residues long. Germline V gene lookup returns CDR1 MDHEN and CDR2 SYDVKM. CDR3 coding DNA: TGTGCCAGCAGTTTGCATGACTCTTCACCCCTCCACTTT. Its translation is CASSLHDSSPLHF.

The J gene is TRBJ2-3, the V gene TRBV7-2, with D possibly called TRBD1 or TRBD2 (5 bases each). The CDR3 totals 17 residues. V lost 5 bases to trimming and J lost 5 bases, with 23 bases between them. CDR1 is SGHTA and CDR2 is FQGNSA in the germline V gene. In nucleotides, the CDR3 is TGTGCCAGCAGCCCCCACCGGGACCCGGCGGTAGGAGATACGCAGTATTTT. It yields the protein CASSPHRDPAVGDTQYF. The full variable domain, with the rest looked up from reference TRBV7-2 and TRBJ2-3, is GAGVSQSPSNKVTEKGKDVELRCDPISGHTALYWYRQSLGQGLEFLIYFQGNSAPDKSGLPSDRFSAERTGGSVSTLTIQRTQQEDSAVYLCASSPHRDPAVGDTQYFGPGTRLTVL.

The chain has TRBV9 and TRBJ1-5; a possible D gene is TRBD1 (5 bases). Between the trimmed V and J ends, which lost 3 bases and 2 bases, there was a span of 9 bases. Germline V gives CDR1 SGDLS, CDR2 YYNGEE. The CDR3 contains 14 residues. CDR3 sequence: CASSAQGGNQPQHF. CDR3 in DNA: TGTGCCAGCAGCGCCCAGGGAGGCAATCAGCCCCAGCATTTT.

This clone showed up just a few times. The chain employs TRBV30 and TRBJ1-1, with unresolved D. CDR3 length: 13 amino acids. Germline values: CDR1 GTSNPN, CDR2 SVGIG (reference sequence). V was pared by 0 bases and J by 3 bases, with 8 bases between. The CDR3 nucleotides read TGTGCCTGGAGTGTACGTGGAGACACTGAAGCTTTCTTT. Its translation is CAWSVRGDTEAFF.

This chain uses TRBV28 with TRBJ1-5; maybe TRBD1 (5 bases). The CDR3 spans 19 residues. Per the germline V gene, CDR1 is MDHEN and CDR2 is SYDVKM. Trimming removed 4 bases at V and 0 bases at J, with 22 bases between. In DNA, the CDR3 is TGTGCCAGCAGTTCATCGGAGGGACTCTCGGTTTATAGCAATCAGCCCCAGCATTTT. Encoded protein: CASSSSEGLSVYSNQPQHF.

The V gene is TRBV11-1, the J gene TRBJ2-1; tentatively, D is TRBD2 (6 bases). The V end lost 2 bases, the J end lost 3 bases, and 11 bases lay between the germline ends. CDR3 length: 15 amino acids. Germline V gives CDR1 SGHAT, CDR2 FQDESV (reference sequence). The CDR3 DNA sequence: TGTGCCAGCAGCTTAATGGGAGGAGACTACAATGAGCAGTTCTTC. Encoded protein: CASSLMGGDYNEQFF.

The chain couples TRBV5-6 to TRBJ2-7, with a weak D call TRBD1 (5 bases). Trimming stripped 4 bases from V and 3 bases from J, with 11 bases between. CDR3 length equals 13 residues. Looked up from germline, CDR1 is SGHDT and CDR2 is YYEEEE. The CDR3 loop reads CASSPDTNYEQYF. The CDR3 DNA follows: TGTGCCAGCAGCCCGGACACGAACTACGAGCAGTACTTC.

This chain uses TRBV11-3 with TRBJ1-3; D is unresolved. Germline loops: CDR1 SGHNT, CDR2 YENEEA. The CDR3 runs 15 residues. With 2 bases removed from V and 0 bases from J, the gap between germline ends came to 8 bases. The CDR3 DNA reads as TGTGCCAGCAGCTTAAGTCTCAACTCTGGAAACACCATATATTTT. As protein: CASSLSLNSGNTIYF.

This CDR3 is CASSVDKNTEAFF. As DNA, the CDR3 is TGTGCCAGCAGTGTGGACAAGAACACTGAAGCTTTCTTT. V usage is TRBV2 and J usage is TRBJ1-1; a possible D gene is TRBD1 (5 bases). CDR3 length equals 13 residues. The germline CDR1 and CDR2 sequences are SNHLY and FYNNEI. Trimming removed 4 bases at V and 1 base at J, with 7 bases between.

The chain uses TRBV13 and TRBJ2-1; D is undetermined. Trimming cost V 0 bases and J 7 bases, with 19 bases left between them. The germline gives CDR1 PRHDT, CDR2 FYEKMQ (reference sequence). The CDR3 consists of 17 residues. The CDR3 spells CASSLGLLPHKPNEQFF. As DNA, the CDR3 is TGTGCCAGCAGCTTAGGCCTACTGCCACACAAGCCTAATGAGCAGTTCTTC.

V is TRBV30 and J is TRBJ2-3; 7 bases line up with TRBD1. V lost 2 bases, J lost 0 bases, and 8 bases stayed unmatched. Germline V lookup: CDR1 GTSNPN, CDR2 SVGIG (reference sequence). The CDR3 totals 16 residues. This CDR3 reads CAWSTNRGGSTDTQYF. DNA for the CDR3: TGTGCCTGGAGTACCAACAGGGGTGGGAGCACAGATACGCAGTATTTT.

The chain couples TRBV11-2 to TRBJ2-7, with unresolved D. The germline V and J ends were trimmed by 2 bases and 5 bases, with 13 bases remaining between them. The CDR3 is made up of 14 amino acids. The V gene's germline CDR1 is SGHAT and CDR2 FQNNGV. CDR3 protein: CASSLIARRDEQYF. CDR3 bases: TGTGCCAGCAGCTTAATAGCTAGACGTGACGAGCAGTACTTC.

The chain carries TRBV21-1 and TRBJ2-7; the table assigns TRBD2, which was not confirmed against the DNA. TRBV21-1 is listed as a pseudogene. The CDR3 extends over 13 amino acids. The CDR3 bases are TGTGCCAGCGGGATAAGTAGCGGGGGCGAGCAGTACTTC. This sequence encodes CASGISSGGEQYF.

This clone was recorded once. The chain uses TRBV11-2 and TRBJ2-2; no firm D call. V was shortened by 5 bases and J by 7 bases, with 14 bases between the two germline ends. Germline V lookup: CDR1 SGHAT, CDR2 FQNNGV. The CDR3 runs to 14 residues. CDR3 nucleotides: TGTGCCAGCAGCCCAGACATTGCGCGCGGGGAGCTGTTTTTT. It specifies CASSPDIARGELFF. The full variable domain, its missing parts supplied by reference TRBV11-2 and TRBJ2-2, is EAGVAQSPRYKIIEKRQSVAFWCNPISGHATLYWYQQILGQGPKLLIQFQNNGVVDDSQLPKDRFSAERLKGVDSTLKIQPAKLEDSAVYLCASSPDIARGELFFGEGSRLTVL.

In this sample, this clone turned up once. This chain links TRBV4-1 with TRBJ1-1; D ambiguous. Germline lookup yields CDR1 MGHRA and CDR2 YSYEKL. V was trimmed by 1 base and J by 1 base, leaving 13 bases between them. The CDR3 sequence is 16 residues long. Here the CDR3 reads CASSQVRAGGNTEAFF. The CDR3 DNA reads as TGCGCCAGCAGCCAAGTGCGGGCAGGAGGGAACACTGAAGCTTTCTTT.

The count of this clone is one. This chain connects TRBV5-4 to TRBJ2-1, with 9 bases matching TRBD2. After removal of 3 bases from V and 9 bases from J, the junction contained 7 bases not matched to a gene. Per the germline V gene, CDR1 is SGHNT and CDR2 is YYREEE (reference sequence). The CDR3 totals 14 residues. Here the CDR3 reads CASSWVAGVGEQFF. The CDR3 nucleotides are TGTGCCAGCAGCTGGGTAGCGGGAGTCGGTGAGCAGTTCTTC.

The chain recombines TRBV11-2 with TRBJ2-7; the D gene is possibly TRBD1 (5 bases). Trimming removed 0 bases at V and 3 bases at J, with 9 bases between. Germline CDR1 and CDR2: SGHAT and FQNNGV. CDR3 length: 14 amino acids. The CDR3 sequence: CASSLDLGVYEQYF. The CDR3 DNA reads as TGTGCCAGCAGCTTAGACCTAGGGGTCTACGAGCAGTACTTC.

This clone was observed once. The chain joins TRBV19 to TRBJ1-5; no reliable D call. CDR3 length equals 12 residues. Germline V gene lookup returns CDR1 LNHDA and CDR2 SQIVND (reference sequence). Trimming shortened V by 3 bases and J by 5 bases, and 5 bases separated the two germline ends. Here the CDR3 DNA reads TGTGCCAGTAGTATCCCAGATCAGCCCCAGCATTTT. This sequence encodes CASSIPDQPQHF.

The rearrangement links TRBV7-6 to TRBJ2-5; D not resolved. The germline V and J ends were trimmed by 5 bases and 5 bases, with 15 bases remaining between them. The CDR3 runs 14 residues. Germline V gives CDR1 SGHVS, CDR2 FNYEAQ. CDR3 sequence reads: CASSPVRHTETQYF. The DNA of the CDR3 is TGTGCCAGCAGCCCAGTTAGACACACCGAGACCCAGTACTTC.

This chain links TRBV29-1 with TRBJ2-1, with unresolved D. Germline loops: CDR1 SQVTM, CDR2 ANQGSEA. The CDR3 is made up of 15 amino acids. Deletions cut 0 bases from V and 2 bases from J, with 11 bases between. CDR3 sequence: CSVEDVQTPYNEQFF. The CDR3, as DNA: TGCAGCGTTGAAGACGTACAGACCCCCTACAATGAGCAGTTCTTC.

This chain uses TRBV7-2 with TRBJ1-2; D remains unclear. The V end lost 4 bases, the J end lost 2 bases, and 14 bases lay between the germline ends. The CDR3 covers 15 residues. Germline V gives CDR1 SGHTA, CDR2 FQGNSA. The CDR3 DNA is TGTGCCAGCAGCTATCGACTCCTGGCGAACTATGGCTACACCTTC. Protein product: CASSYRLLANYGYTF.

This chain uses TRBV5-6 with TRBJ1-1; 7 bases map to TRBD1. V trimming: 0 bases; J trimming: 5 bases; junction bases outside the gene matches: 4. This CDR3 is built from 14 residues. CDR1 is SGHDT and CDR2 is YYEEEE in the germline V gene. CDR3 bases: TGTGCCAGCAGCTTGGGACAGGGACAAACTGAAGCTTTCTTT. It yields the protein CASSLGQGQTEAFF.

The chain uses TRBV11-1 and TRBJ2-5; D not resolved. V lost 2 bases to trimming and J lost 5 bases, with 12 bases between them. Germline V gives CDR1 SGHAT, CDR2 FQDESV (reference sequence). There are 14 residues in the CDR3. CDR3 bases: TGTGCCAGCAGCTTAACTTTGGATCGGGAGACCCAGTACTTC. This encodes CASSLTLDRETQYF.